This paragraph covers one T cell receptor beta chain sequence. The antigen it binds to is not known. Per-nucleotide qualities are absent, and no much larger clonotype sits a single base away. The data stem from a study of cytomegalovirus exposure and HLA in healthy donors (TCRdb year 2017). Study-level background: According to an earlier analysis of several hundred of the donors, about 190 million T cells yielded 120 million or so unique TCR beta sequences and about 300 Gb of sequence data. Approximately 310 gigabases of sequencing data and around 87 million unique TCR sequences were included in an early release covering around 650 HLA-typed donors. Of the 300 to 500 genotyped donors, approximately 80% were placed in the genetic ancestry cluster associated with self-reported Caucasian donors. The study aimed to test whether signatures of past pathogen exposure could be identified by cataloging public T cell receptors. Using immunosequencing, the study profiled T cell repertoires from about 620 subjects and related those repertoires to cytomegalovirus serostatus. Along with the 666-subject first cohort, a separate validation cohort of over a hundred different subjects was used. High-throughput TCR immunosequencing, statistical association of individual TCRs with disease status, and machine learning were combined to predict cytomegalovirus infection status. To study patterns of TCR occurrence, a later analysis re-analyzed previously published TCR beta repertoires from 500 to 850 donors and added high-resolution HLA genotyping. Rather than using new phenotypic data, the later analysis identified candidate immune exposures from TCR beta sequences and from how often those sequences occurred across donors. In an earlier analysis of 587 of the donors, high-throughput TCR beta sequencing was used to judge whether each TCR beta V gene segment behaved as functional or pseudogenic. Donor age, sex, ethnicity and CMV serostatus were collected together with the repertoire data. A later genetic analysis took genome-wide SNP genotypes for 398 of the 666 donors and used that subset as a discovery cohort. All discovery cohort repertoires had been generated on a single sequencing platform. HLA typing included class I and class II loci at four-digit resolution. Typing coverage varied by locus: roughly 629-630 donors for A, B, C, DRB1 and DQB1; roughly 560 for DQA1; approximately 610 for DPA1; roughly 450 for DPB1. Four to six DR-DQ haplotypes were handled as single units for association and clustering because linkage in the cohort was strong. Across about 370 genotyped donors of the cohort, an average of about 250,000 unique TCR beta nucleotide sequences per donor were sequenced, and roughly a sixth of those sequences were non-productive. The study at large found these results: Compared with equally common non-associated chains, HLA-associated TCR beta chains in a later analysis were more clonally expanded and had lower generation probabilities. Immune exposure information for the cohort was limited to CMV serostatus. When HLA alleles, especially DR and DQ, strongly co-occurred, attributing TCR associations to individual alleles was difficult. A few of the identified cytomegalovirus-associated TCR beta chains were confirmed in vitro to be specific for cytomegalovirus antigens. In a later genetic analysis, a missense DCLRE1C variant was associated with V-gene and J-gene trimming of TCR beta chains, and the association was replicated in an independent cohort. Several of the top co-occurrence clusters appeared to be linked to parvovirus B19, influenza, CMV and Epstein-Barr virus, according to a later analysis. In an earlier analysis of 450 to 750 of the donors, most TCR beta V segments appeared in productive rearrangements about 90% or about 30% of the time, broadly matching IMGT annotations. A later analysis found that most CMV-associated TCR beta chains appeared HLA-restricted, with HLA associations seemingly driven largely by CMV exposure. Sequencing depth was assumed to be roughly uniform across donors in the presence/absence analyses, though that assumption may not hold. In this cohort, only TCR beta chains were sequenced, and detectable features were limited by the absence of alpha or paired-chain data. Across donors, most TCR sequences were observed very rarely, whereas some public TCRs were present in many individuals. Because HLA typing was unavailable for some donors at each locus, only the typed subset was used in association tests. A later analysis found that TCR association rates varied across HLA loci, with DRB1 alleles showing the most associated TCRs and HLA-C alleles the fewest. The authors suggested that the approach could potentially be extended to other disease states and immunological phenotypes. At a false discovery rate of 0.05, a later analysis linked about 17,000 TCR beta sequences to specific HLA alleles. A cluster of highly shared sequence variants was judged likely to represent a technical artifact of the sequencing pipeline. Linkage disequilibrium might explain the correlated functional status among segregating V segments, but an unknown experimental factor could not be excluded. The 87-base-pair reads could not distinguish some IMGT-functional V segments, including TRBV6-2 and TRBV6-3, so those segments were excluded. A total of 150 to 200 TCR beta chains were listed by the study as associated with cytomegalovirus. The classifier was reported to diagnose cytomegalovirus status with high specificity and sensitivity in both the original and validation cohorts. A further reported finding was that TCR beta sequences accurately predicted the HLA-A and HLA-B alleles for most subjects in the first cohort. In a later genetic analysis, fewer N-insertions in productive TCRs were reported among donors in an Asian-associated ancestry cluster than the roughly 670-donor mean. Because counts were too low, some 17 rarely observed V segments, including chromosome 9 orphons, were excluded from the earlier analysis of 587 of the donors.

Receptor amplification or capture employed the immunoSEQ multiplex PCR assay. For the multiplex PCR, a mixture combining 60 forward primers for TCR Vbeta segments and 13 reverse primers for TCR Jbeta segments was used. A multiplex PCR assay on genomic DNA amplified the CDR3 region of rearranged TCR beta genes. The amplified TCR beta libraries were sequenced on the Illumina HiSeq System as 87-base-pair reads. Per the source publication's procedure: A later analysis counted about 82 million unique TCR beta chains across the 500 to 850 repertoires, and around 9.9 million of these chains were shared by at least two donors. To remove PCR and sequencing errors, raw reads were error-corrected and collapsed into unique sequences using a nearest-neighbor algorithm that merged closely related sequences. V, D and J gene segments were assigned by aligning CDR3 sequences to IMGT reference sequences. For a sequence to be retained, a match of at least six nucleotides was required to both a V gene segment and a J gene segment. Rearrangements were classified as productive when the CDR3 lacked stop codons and remained in frame with V and J, and all other rearrangements were classified as non-productive. Following IMGT convention, CDR3 was defined as the stretch from the second conserved V-encoded cysteine up to the conserved J-encoded phenylalanine. In an earlier analysis of more than 550 of the donors, sequences lacking an unambiguous match to a single V gene segment were excluded. An earlier analysis of some 500 of the donors classified V segments as functional when productive rearrangements were above 56.7% and as segregating when the standard deviation between donors was above 5%. A statistical classification framework was built to diagnose cytomegalovirus status from the catalog of TCR beta chain sequences. V and J gene assignment, in a later analysis, came from comparing TCR nucleotide sequences with IMGT/GENE-DB human TR gene sequences. In a later analysis, CDR3 sequences and most-parsimonious VDJ recombination scenarios were assigned using the TCRdist pipeline. In a later analysis, each TCR beta chain was defined by its CDR3 amino acid sequence together with its V-gene family, and reads without a unique V-gene family were excluded. In a later analysis, nearly 600 highly shared, low-generation-probability nucleotide sequences were removed to address suspected cross-contamination and a sequencing artifact. For each public chain, a later analysis derived a clonal expansion index from normalized ranks of inferred template counts within each repertoire. In a later analysis, generation probabilities were computed with a VDJ recombination model fitted to out-of-frame rearrangements, and the resulting probabilities were checked against IGoR. A later analysis scored TCR-TCR, TCR-HLA and TCR-CMV co-occurrence with hypergeometric tests, applying a repertoire-size bias correction to TCR pairs. To estimate false discovery rates, a later analysis permuted the HLA or CMV assignments 20 times. In a later analysis, co-occurring TCRs were grouped with DBSCAN, and TCRdist sequence similarity was added when clustering was performed within HLA-allele-positive subsets. For co-occurrence clustering, repertoires with fewer than 30,000 or more than 120,000 public chains were excluded, along with roughly 5 repertoires with anomalous nucleotide sharing. In its TCRdb copy, this immuneACCESS table keeps in-frame sequences only and misses some clones. Where compared with another copy, unresolved V genes explain less than half of these, and the others have no known cause. V and J calls and clone size come straight from that table; D and trimming were deduced from the DNA. For this sample the table gives approximately 38,000 clones, of which roughly 88% were detected only once. 3.6% of the sample comes from the top ten.

The cohort was made up of hundreds of healthy bone marrow donors. All cohort members were sampled while nominally healthy, although unrecorded immune exposures were likely present. The donor was CMV seronegative and was included in the group of a few hundred seronegative cohort members. A peripheral blood sample was collected from each donor, and TCR beta sequencing was performed on peripheral blood mononuclear cells. Genomic DNA was extracted from the blood cell samples with the Qiagen DNeasy Blood Extraction Kit. From the cysteine up to the phenylalanine, the CDR3 has a length of 13 residues. CDR3 DNA is the only sequence kept; it has 39 bases, read in frame from the first base. Ends trimmed: V by 6 bases, J by 8 bases; bases unmatched to a gene: 6. The germline V gene encodes CDR1 SEHNR and CDR2 FQNEAQ (reference sequence).

This receptor was identified in a young woman in good health and CMV-seronegative. The chain uses TRBV7-9 and TRBJ2-1; TRBD2 matches 8 bases in the middle. Sequenced material: PBMCs. The CDR3 region has the sequence CASSLAGPDEQFF. The nucleotides read TGTGCCAGCAGTCTAGCGGGCCCCGATGAGCAGTTCTTC. Full variable domain (CDR3 extended with the reference TRBV7-9 and TRBJ2-1 proteins): DTGVSQNPRHKITKRGQNVTFRCDPISEHNRLYWYRQTLGQGPEFLTYFQNEAQLEKSRLLSDRFSAERPKGSFSTLEIQRTEQGDSAMYLCASSLAGPDEQFFGPGTRLTVL.